The following is a T cell receptor beta chain sequence with its context. The antigen is undetermined. This sample is drawn from a study of cytomegalovirus exposure and HLA in healthy donors. Background on the study: The Caucasian-associated ancestry cluster contained 81% of the 398 genotyped donors.

Notes on the study in general: Links to common viral pathogens appeared, in a later analysis, for several of the most significant clusters. The authors later found HLA-associated TCR beta chains more clonally expanded than equally common others.

Primers included in the PCR were 60 Vbeta and 13 Jbeta primers. TCRdb's copy holds only in-frame clones and misses some; the assay was immunoSEQ multiplex PCR. The sample contains 210,000 or so clones, around four fifths of which appear only once. The specimen was PBMCs. This sequence was found in a woman in her forties or fifties in good health and CMV-seropositive.

In nucleotides, the CDR3 is TGTGCCAGCAGTTCTCAGGGGAGCCACGAGCAGTACTTC. Protein sequence: CASSSQGSHEQYF. V gene TRBV27 combines with J gene TRBJ2-7; D possibly corresponds to TRBD1 (6 bases). Germline CDR1 MNHEY, CDR2 SMNVEV (reference sequence). The CDR3 contains 13 residues. The ends were cut back, 4 bases at V and 5 bases at J, with 12 bases in the middle.